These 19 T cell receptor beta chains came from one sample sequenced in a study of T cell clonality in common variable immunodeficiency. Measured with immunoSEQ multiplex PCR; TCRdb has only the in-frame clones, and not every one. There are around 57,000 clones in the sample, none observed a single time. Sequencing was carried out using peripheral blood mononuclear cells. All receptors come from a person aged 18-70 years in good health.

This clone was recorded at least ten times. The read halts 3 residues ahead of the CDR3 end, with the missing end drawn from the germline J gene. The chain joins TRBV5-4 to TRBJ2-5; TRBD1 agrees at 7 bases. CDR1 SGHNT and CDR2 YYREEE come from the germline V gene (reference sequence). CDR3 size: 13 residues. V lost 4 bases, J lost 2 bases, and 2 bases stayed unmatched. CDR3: CASSVGQQETQYF. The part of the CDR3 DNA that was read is TGTGCCAGCAGCGTGGGACAGCAAGAGACC.

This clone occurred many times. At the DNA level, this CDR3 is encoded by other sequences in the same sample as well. CDR3 loop: CASSLSGGTEAFF. The sequenced CDR3 bases are TGTGCCAGCAGCTTATCAGGGGGAACTGAA. V usage is TRBV7-2 and J usage is TRBJ1-1, with 7 bases that match TRBD1. The read ends 3 residues early relative to the CDR3; the germline J gene fills the gap. This CDR3 contains 13 residues. Unmatched junction bases numbered 2, after V lost 2 bases and J lost 5 bases. The V gene's germline CDR1 is SGHTA and CDR2 FQGNSA. Complete variable domain (other parts from reference TRBV7-2 and TRBJ1-1): GAGVSQSPSNKVTEKGKDVELRCDPISGHTALYWYRQSLGQGLEFLIYFQGNSAPDKSGLPSDRFSAERTGGSVSTLTIQRTQQEDSAVYLCASSLSGGTEAFFGQGTRLTVV.

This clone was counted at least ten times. The DNA read from the CDR3 is TGTGCCAGTAGTATAGCAGGGATCCCTGAA. The encoded protein is CASSIAGIPE. The whole CDR3 sequence is CASSIAGIPEAFF. The J gene is TRBJ1-1, the V gene TRBV19, with TRBD1 as a possible D gene (5 bases). The CDR3 end falls 3 residues outside the read, so it is completed with the germline J gene. V was trimmed by 1 base and J by 6 bases, leaving 9 bases between them. Germline assignment: CDR1 LNHDA and CDR2 SQIVND (reference sequence). CDR3 length: 13 residues.

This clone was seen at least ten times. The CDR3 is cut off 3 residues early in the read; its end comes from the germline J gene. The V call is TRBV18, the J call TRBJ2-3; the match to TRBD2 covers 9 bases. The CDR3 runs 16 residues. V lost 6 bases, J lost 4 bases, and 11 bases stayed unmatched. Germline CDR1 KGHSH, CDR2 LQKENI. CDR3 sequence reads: CASSLLAGGMADTQYF. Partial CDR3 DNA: TGTGCCAGCTCGCTCCTCGCGGGAGGGATGGCAGATACG.

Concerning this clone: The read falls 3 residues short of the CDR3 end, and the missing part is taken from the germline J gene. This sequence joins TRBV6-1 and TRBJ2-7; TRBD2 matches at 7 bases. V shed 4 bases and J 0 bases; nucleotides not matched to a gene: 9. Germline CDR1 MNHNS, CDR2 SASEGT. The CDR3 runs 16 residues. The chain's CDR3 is CASSVSGWSSSYEQYF. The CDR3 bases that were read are TGTGCCAGCAGTGTTAGCGGGTGGTCTAGCTCCTACGAG.

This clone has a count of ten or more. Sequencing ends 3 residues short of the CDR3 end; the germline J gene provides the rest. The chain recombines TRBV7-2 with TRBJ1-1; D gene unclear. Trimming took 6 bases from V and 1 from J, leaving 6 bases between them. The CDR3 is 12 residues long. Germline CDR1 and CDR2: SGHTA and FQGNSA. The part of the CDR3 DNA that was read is TGTGCCAGCAGTACACCGAACACTGAA. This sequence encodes CASSTPNTE. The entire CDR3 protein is CASSTPNTEAFF. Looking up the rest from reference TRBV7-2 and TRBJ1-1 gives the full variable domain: GAGVSQSPSNKVTEKGKDVELRCDPISGHTALYWYRQSLGQGLEFLIYFQGNSAPDKSGLPSDRFSAERTGGSVSTLTIQRTQQEDSAVYLCASSTPNTEAFFGQGTRLTVV.

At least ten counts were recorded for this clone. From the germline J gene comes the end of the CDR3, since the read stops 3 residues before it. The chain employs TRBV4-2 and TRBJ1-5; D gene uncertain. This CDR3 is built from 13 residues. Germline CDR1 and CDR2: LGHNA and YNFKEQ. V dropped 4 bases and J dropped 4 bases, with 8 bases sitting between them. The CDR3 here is CASSRDLNQPQHF. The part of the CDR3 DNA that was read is TGTGCCAGCAGCCGAGACCTAAATCAGCCC.

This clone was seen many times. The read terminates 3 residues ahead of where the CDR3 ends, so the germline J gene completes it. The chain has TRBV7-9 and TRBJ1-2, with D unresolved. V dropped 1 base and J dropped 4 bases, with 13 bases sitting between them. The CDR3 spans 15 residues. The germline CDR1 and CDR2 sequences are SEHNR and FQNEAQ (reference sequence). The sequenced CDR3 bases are TGTGCCAGCAGCTTAGATCCCTACCGGTCCTATGGC. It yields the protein CASSLDPYRSYG. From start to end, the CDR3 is CASSLDPYRSYGYTF.

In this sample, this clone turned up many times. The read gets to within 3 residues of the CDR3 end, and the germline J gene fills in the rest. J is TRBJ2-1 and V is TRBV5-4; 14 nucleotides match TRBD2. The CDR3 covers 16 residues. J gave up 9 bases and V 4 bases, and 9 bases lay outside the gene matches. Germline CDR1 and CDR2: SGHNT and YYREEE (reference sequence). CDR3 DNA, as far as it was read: TGTGCCAGCAGCACCCGACTAGCGGGAGGGCAAAGTGAG. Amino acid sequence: CASSTRLAGGQSE. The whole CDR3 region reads CASSTRLAGGQSEQFF.

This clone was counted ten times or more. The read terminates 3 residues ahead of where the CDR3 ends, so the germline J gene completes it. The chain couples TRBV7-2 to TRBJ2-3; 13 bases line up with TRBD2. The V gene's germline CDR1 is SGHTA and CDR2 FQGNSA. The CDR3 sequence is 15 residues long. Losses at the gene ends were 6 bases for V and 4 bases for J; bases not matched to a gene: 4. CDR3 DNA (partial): TGTGCCAGCAGTCAACTAGCGGGAGGGCCAGATACG. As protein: CASSQLAGGPDT. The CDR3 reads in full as CASSQLAGGPDTQYF.

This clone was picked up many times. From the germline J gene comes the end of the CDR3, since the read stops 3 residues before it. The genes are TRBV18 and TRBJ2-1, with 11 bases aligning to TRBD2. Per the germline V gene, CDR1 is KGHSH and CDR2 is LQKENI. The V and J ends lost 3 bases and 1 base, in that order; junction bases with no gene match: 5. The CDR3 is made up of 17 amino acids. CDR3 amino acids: CASSPASGRMSYNEQFF. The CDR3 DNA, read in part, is TGTGCCAGCTCACCGGCTAGCGGGAGGATGTCCTACAATGAG.

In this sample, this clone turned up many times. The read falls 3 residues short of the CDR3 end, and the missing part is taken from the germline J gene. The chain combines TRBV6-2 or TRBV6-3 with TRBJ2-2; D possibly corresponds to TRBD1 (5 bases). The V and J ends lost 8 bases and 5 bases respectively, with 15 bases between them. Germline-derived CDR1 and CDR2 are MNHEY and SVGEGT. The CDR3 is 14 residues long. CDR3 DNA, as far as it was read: TGTGCCAGCCGGAAATCCGCAGGGACCGGGGAG. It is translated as CASRKSAGTGE. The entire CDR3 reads CASRKSAGTGELFF.

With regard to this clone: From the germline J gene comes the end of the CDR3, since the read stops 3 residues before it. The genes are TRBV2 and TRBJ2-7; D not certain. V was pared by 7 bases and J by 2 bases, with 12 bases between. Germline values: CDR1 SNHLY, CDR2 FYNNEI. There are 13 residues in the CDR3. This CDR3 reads CASTKAIPYEQYF. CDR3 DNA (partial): TGTGCCAGCACAAAAGCTATCCCCTACGAG.

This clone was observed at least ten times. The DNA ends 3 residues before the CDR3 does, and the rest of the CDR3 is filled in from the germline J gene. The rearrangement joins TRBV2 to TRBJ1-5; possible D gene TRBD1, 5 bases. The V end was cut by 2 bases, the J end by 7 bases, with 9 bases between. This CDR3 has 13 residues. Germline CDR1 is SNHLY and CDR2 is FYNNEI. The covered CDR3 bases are TGTGCCAGCAGTGAACAGGGTCCCCAGCCC. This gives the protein CASSEQGPQP. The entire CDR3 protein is CASSEQGPQPQHF.

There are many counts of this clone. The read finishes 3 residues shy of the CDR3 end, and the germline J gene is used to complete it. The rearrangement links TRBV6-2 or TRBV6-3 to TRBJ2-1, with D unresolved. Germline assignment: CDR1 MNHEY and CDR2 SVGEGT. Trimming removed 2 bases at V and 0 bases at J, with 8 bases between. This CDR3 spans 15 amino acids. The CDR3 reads CASSYAESSYNEQFF. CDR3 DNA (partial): TGTGCCAGCAGTTACGCGGAGAGCTCCTACAATGAG.

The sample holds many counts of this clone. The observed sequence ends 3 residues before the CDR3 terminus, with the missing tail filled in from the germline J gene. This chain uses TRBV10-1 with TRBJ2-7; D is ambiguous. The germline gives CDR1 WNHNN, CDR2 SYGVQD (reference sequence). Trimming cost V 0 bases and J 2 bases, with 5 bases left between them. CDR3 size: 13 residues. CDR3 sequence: CASSESGAYEQYF. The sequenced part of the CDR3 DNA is TGCGCCAGCAGTGAGTCGGGCGCCTACGAG.

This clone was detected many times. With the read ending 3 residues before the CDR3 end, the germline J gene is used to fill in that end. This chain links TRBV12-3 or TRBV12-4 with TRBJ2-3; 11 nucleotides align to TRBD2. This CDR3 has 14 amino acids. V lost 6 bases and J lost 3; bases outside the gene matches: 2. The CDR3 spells CASSRTSGTDTQYF. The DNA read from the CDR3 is TGTGCCAGCAGCCGGACTAGCGGGACAGATACG.

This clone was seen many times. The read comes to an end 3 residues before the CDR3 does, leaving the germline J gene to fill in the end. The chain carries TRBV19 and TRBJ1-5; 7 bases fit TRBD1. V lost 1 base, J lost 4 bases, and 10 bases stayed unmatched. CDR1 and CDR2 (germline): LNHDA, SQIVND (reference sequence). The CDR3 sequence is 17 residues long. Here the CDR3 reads CASSIGGTVYVNQPQHF. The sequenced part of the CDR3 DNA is TGTGCCAGTAGTATAGGAGGGACAGTGTATGTTAATCAGCCC.

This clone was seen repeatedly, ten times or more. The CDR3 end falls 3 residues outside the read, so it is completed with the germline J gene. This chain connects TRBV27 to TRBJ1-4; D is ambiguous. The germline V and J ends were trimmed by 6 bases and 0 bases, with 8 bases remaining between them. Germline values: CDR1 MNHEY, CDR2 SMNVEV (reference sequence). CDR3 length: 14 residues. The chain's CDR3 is CASSPRPTNEKLFF. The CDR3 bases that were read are TGTGCCAGCAGCCCGAGGCCAACTAATGAAAAA.